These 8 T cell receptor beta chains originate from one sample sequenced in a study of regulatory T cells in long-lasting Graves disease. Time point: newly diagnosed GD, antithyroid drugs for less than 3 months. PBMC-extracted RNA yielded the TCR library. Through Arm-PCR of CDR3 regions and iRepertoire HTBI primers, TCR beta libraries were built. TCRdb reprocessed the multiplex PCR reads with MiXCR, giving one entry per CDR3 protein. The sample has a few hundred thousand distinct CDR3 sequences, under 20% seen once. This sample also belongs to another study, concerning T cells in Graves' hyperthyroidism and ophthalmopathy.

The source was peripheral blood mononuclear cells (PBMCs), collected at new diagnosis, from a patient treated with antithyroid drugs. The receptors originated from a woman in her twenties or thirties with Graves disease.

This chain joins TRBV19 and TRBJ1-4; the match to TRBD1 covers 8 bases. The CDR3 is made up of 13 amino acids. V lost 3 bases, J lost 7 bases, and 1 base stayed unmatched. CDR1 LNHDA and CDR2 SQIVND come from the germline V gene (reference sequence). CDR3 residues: CASSIDRGEKLFF. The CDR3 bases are TGTGCCAGTAGTATCGACAGGGGTGAAAAACTGTTTTTT.

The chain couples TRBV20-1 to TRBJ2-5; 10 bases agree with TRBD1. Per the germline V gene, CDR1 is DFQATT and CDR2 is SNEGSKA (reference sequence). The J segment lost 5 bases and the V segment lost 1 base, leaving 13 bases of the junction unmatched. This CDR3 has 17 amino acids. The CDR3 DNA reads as TGCAGTGCTAGAGCGGACAGGGGGACAGGGAGAAGGGAGACCCAGTACTTC. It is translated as CSARADRGTGRRETQYF.

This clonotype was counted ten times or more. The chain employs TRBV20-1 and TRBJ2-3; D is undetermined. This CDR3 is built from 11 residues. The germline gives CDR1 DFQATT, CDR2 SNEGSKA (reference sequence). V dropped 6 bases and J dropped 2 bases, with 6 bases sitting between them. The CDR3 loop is CSAELTDTQYF. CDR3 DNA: TGCAGTGCGGAACTCACAGATACGCAGTATTTT.

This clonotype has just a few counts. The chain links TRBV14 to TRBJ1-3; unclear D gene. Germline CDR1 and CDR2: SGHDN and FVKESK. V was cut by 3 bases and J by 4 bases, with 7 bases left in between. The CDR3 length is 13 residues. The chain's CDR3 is CASSHGRGNTIYF. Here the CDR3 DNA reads TGTGCCAGCAGCCATGGGAGGGGAAACACCATATATTTT.

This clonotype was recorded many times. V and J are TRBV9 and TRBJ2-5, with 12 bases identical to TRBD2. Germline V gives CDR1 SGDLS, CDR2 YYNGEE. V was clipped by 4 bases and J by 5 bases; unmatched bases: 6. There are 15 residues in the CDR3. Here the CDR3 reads CASSPSGGAGETQYF. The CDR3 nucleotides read TGTGCCAGCAGCCCTAGCGGGGGGGCCGGCGAGACCCAGTACTTC. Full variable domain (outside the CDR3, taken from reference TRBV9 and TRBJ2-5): DSGVTQTPKHLITATGQRVTLRCSPRSGDLSVYWYQQSLDQGLQFLIQYYNGEERAKGNILERFSAQQFPDLHSELNLSSLELGDSALYFCASSPSGGAGETQYFGPGTRLLVL.

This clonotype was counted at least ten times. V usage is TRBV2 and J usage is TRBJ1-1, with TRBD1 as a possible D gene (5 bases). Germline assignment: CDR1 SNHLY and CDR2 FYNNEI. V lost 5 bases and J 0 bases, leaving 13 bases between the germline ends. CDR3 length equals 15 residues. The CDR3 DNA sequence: TGTGCCAGCAGTTCGCAGGGACCATTGAACACTGAAGCTTTCTTT. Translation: CASSSQGPLNTEAFF.

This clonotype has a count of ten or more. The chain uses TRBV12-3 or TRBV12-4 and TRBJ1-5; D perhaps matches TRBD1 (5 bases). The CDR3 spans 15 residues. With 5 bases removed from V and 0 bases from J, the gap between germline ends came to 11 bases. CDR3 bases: TGTGCCAGCAGTGACAGACACATTAGCAATCAGCCCCAGCATTTT. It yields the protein CASSDRHISNQPQHF.

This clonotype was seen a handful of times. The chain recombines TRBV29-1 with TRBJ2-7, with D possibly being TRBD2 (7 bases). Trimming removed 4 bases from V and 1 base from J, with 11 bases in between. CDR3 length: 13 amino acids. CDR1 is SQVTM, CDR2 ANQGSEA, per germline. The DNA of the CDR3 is TGCAGCGTTGGCGGGGGCCATTCCTACGAGCAGTACTTC. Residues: CSVGGGHSYEQYF.